One and the same sample provided the 27 T cell receptor beta chains below, sequenced in a study of T cells in Graves' hyperthyroidism and ophthalmopathy. RNA transcripts provided the source from which TCR beta CDR3 regions were amplified. HTBI primers were the set used in a first-round RT-PCR of the TCR CDR3. Each CDR3 protein gets one entry after TCRdb re-called the multiplex PCR reads with MiXCR. This table has approximately 620,000 distinct CDR3 sequences, 16% appearing once. Sequencing was performed on blood. The receptors stem from a woman aged 40 to 49 with Graves' ophthalmopathy.

In its sample, this clonotype was seen many times. The chain is built from TRBV24-1 and TRBJ2-3, with TRBD1 as a possible D gene (5 bases). The V and J ends lost 4 bases and 1 base respectively, with 8 bases between them. This CDR3 is built from 14 residues. Germline V gives CDR1 KGHDR, CDR2 SFDVKD. CDR3 sequence: CATSDQQGTDTQYF. CDR3 coding DNA: TGTGCCACCAGTGACCAACAGGGCACAGATACGCAGTATTTT.

The table lists this clonotype with a few counts. The gene calls are TRBV5-1 and TRBJ2-1; 7 bases line up with TRBD2. The V segment lost 0 bases and the J segment 10 bases; nucleotides outside the gene matches: 10. CDR3 length: 15 amino acids. Germline V gene sequence: CDR1 SGHRS, CDR2 YFSETQ. CDR3 in DNA: TGCGCCAGCAGCTTGGCAGCGGGGTCCCAGGGAGAGCAGTTCTTC. It yields the protein CASSLAAGSQGEQFF.

The chain joins TRBV5-8 to TRBJ2-1; 10 nucleotides match TRBD1. Unmatched junction bases numbered 3, after V lost 3 bases and J lost 3 bases. This CDR3 is 15 amino acids long. Germline CDR1 SGHTS, CDR2 YDEGEE. CDR3 protein: CASSYGQGVYNEQFF. CDR3 DNA sequence: TGTGCCAGCAGCTACGGACAGGGGGTCTACAATGAGCAGTTCTTC. The entire variable domain, with the rest obtained from reference TRBV5-8 and TRBJ2-1, is as follows: EAGVTQSPTHLIKTRGQQATLRCSPISGHTSVYWYQQALGLGLQFLLWYDEGEERNRGNFPPRFSGRQFPNYSSELNVNALELEDSALYLCASSYGQGVYNEQFFGPGTRLTVL.

The chain uses TRBV25-1 and TRBJ2-2; 8 positions agree with TRBD1. Germline V gene lookup returns CDR1 MGHDK and CDR2 SYGVNS. The J segment lost 2 bases and the V segment lost 3 bases, leaving 5 bases of the junction unmatched. The CDR3 spans 16 residues. CDR3 nucleotide sequence: TGTGCCAGCAGTGACCCCGGACAGGGAAACACCGGGGAGCTGTTTTTT. Its protein is CASSDPGQGNTGELFF.

The V and J genes are TRBV11-3 and TRBJ2-7; weak D call: TRBD2 (6 bases). Germline lookup yields CDR1 SGHNT and CDR2 YENEEA. CDR3 length equals 13 residues. V was shortened by 5 bases and J by 3 bases, with 11 bases between the two germline ends. This chain's CDR3 is CASSPDGGYEQYF. CDR3 sequence (DNA): TGTGCCAGCAGCCCCGACGGGGGCTACGAGCAGTACTTC.

On this clonotype itself: The junction shows a germline mismatch at one end, possibly a read error. J is TRBJ2-5 and V is TRBV6-4; no clear D gene. Per the germline V gene, CDR1 is MRHNA and CDR2 is SNTAGT. The CDR3 sequence is 14 residues long. CDR3 DNA sequence: TGTGCCAGCAGTTACTCGAGCAGGCAAGAGACCCAGTACTTC. Protein product: CASSYSSRQETQYF.

This clonotype was found many times. The J gene is TRBJ2-5, the V gene TRBV28; D gene uncertain. V lost 5 bases and J lost 4, with 17 bases in between. CDR1 and CDR2 (germline): MDHEN, SYDVKM. The CDR3 totals 15 residues. The CDR3 reads CASSPPTNPGETQYF. The CDR3 DNA reads as TGTGCCAGCAGTCCCCCTACCAACCCCGGAGAGACCCAGTACTTC. Drawing the rest from reference TRBV28 and TRBJ2-5, the complete variable domain is DVKVTQSSRYLVKRTGEKVFLECVQDMDHENMFWYRQDPGLGLRLIYFSYDVKMKEKGDIPEGYSVSREKKERFSLILESASTNQTSMYLCASSPPTNPGETQYFGPGTRLLVL.

In this sample, this clonotype turned up many times. The rearrangement uses TRBV3-1 and TRBJ1-1; TRBD1 might be the D (5 bases). V was pared by 8 bases and J by 0 bases, with 16 bases between. From germline, CDR1 is LGHDT and CDR2 YNNKEL (reference sequence). The length of the CDR3 is 15 residues. The CDR3 sequence is CASGPGSVMNTEAFF. CDR3 nucleotide sequence: TGTGCCAGCGGTCCAGGGTCGGTCATGAACACTGAAGCTTTCTTT.

This clonotype came up many times. The chain joins TRBV6-1 to TRBJ1-5; 7 bases fit TRBD1. The V and J ends lost 10 bases and 1 base, in that order; junction bases with no gene match: 13. This CDR3 has 16 residues. Germline CDR1 is MNHNS and CDR2 is SASEGT. CDR3: CATQQGPIRSNQPQHF. CDR3 DNA: TGTGCCACACAACAGGGGCCGATTAGGAGCAATCAGCCCCAGCATTTT.

At least ten counts were recorded for this clonotype. This chain links TRBV7-2 with TRBJ2-7; 8 bases are a match to TRBD2. This CDR3 is 15 amino acids long. In germline, CDR1 is SGHTA, CDR2 FQGNSA. The trim removed 1 base at V and 1 base at J, leaving 3 bases unmatched. CDR3 protein: CASSLVAGGSYEQYF. The DNA for the CDR3 is TGTGCCAGCAGCTTAGTGGCGGGAGGTTCCTACGAGCAGTACTTC. The variable domain in full, completed from reference TRBV7-2 and TRBJ2-7, reads GAGVSQSPSNKVTEKGKDVELRCDPISGHTALYWYRQSLGQGLEFLIYFQGNSAPDKSGLPSDRFSAERTGGSVSTLTIQRTQQEDSAVYLCASSLVAGGSYEQYFGPGTRLTVT.

The rearrangement uses TRBV24-1 and TRBJ1-2; TRBD1 might be the D (6 bases). The CDR3 consists of 17 residues. The germline V gene encodes CDR1 KGHDR and CDR2 SFDVKD. V gave up 0 bases and J gave up 6 bases, with 19 bases separating them. The CDR3 DNA reads TGTGCCACCAGTGATTTGTGCGGGACACAGTTTTTGGATGGCTACACCTTC. Its protein is CATSDLCGTQFLDGYTF.

The DNA of the CDR3 is TGTGCCAGCAGCTCCCAGGGGGGCGACATTCAGTACTTC. Its translation: CASSSQGGDIQYF. V gene TRBV11-2 combines with J gene TRBJ2-4; perhaps TRBD1 as D (7 bases). The CDR3 consists of 13 residues. The germline V gene has CDR1 SGHAT and CDR2 FQNNGV. Trimming cost V 4 bases and J 8 bases, with 12 bases left between them.

V gene TRBV2 combines with J gene TRBJ1-1; D not resolved. From germline, CDR1 is SNHLY and CDR2 FYNNEI. The ends were cut back, 7 bases at V and 6 bases at J, with 21 bases in the middle. This CDR3 has 15 residues. In nucleotides, the CDR3 is TGTGCCAGCACCTACCTAGCAGCCTCTAATGCTGAAGCTTTCTTT. This translates into CASTYLAASNAEAFF.

The J gene is TRBJ2-1, the V gene TRBV4-2, with TRBD2 matching 12 bases. The J segment lost 7 bases and the V segment lost 2 bases, leaving 12 bases of the junction unmatched. CDR1 and CDR2 (germline): LGHNA, YNFKEQ. This CDR3 has 18 residues. CDR3 coding DNA: TGTGCCAGCAGCCAAAGCTACTCTAGCGGGGGGGCTAGTAATGAGCAGTTCTTC. It specifies CASSQSYSSGGASNEQFF.

This clonotype was counted at least ten times. This sequence joins TRBV30 and TRBJ2-6; the D is unclear. Germline V gene lookup returns CDR1 GTSNPN and CDR2 SVGIG (reference sequence). The V and J ends lost 5 bases and 4 bases respectively, with 9 bases between them. The CDR3 has 13 amino acids. The DNA of the CDR3 is TGTGCCTGGGATCAATTCGGGGCCAACGTCCTGACTTTC. Its protein is CAWDQFGANVLTF.

The V gene is TRBV30, the J gene TRBJ2-1, with D tentatively TRBD2 (6 bases). CDR3 length: 15 amino acids. CDR1 and CDR2 from the germline V gene are GTSNPN and SVGIG (reference sequence). V was shortened by 3 bases and J by 2 bases, with 14 bases between the two germline ends. The DNA of the CDR3 is TGTGCCTGGAGCGAGGGACTTTCGACCTACAATGAGCAGTTCTTC. It specifies CAWSEGLSTYNEQFF.

This clonotype was seen many times. This chain uses TRBV6-2 or TRBV6-3 with TRBJ2-7, with 10 bases aligning to TRBD1. The V gene's germline CDR1 is MNHEY and CDR2 SVGEGT. The CDR3 has 12 residues. J was trimmed by 7 bases and V by 7 bases; bases with no gene match: 4. The CDR3 is CASNDRGQEQYF. DNA for the CDR3: TGTGCCAGCAACGACAGGGGGCAAGAGCAGTACTTC.

The table lists this clonotype with a few counts. The J gene is TRBJ1-2, the V gene TRBV7-6; D is undetermined. V was shortened by 4 bases and J by 5 bases, with 14 bases between the two germline ends. This CDR3 comprises 14 residues. Germline assignment: CDR1 SGHVS and CDR2 FNYEAQ. The CDR3 sequence is CASSSGLGTYGYTF. CDR3 nucleotides: TGTGCCAGCAGCTCGGGTTTGGGTACTTATGGCTACACCTTC.

This clonotype was picked up many times. The chain recombines TRBV20-1 with TRBJ1-2; TRBD1 matches at 10 bases. Unmatched junction bases numbered 8, after V lost 6 bases and J lost 4 bases. The length of the CDR3 is 14 residues. Germline V CDR1 and CDR2: DFQATT, SNEGSKA (reference sequence). CDR3 amino acids: CSARQGAPVYGYTF. Here the CDR3 DNA reads TGCAGTGCCAGACAGGGGGCGCCGGTCTATGGCTACACCTTC.

This clonotype was detected many times. This chain uses TRBV6-4 with TRBJ2-2; D is possibly TRBD1 (5 bases). The CDR3 totals 15 residues. Trimming pared 2 bases from V and 6 bases from J, leaving 13 bases between. Germline V lookup: CDR1 MRHNA, CDR2 SNTAGT. CDR3 in amino acids: CASSDGQGSAGELFF. The CDR3 DNA sequence: TGTGCCAGCAGTGACGGGCAGGGCAGCGCCGGGGAGCTGTTTTTT.

This clonotype was observed a few times. The rearrangement uses TRBV12-5 and TRBJ1-3; tentative D call: TRBD1 (5 bases). Germline values: CDR1 LGHNT, CDR2 FRNRAP. The CDR3 consists of 16 residues. Between the trimmed V and J ends, which lost 1 base and 0 bases, there was a span of 10 bases. CDR3: CASGLGQSISGNTIYF. CDR3 in DNA: TGTGCTAGTGGTTTGGGACAGAGTATCTCTGGAAACACCATATATTTT. Based on the CDR3 plus reference TRBV12-5 and TRBJ1-3, the full variable domain is DARVTQTPRHKVTEMGQEVTMRCQPILGHNTVFWYRQTMMQGLELLAYFRNRAPLDDSGMPKDRFSAEMPDATLATLKIQPSEPRDSAVYFCASGLGQSISGNTIYFGEGSWLTVV.

This chain links TRBV12-3 or TRBV12-4 with TRBJ2-5, with no clear D. The V end was cut by 7 bases, the J end by 0 bases, with 6 bases between. CDR3 size: 12 residues. The CDR3 region is CASTGNQETQYF. The CDR3 DNA follows: TGTGCCAGCACTGGGAACCAAGAGACCCAGTACTTC.

The J gene is TRBJ1-1, the V gene TRBV2; 7 nucleotides line up with TRBD1. The V and J ends lost 7 bases and 1 base, in that order; junction bases with no gene match: 9. Germline V gene lookup returns CDR1 SNHLY and CDR2 FYNNEI. The CDR3 runs 15 residues. The CDR3 coding sequence is TGTGCCAGCAAAGCCCGGGACAGAACGAACACTGAAGCTTTCTTT. Protein sequence: CASKARDRTNTEAFF.

At least ten counts were recorded for this clonotype. V is TRBV5-1 and J is TRBJ1-1; no clear D gene. CDR1 is SGHRS and CDR2 is YFSETQ in the germline V gene. CDR3 length: 16 amino acids. Deletions cut 0 bases from V and 1 base from J, with 13 bases between. The CDR3 sequence is CASSLGPGRRNTEAFF. In DNA form, the CDR3 reads TGCGCCAGCAGCTTGGGGCCAGGTAGACGGAACACTGAAGCTTTCTTT.

V is TRBV19 and J is TRBJ1-4; D gene ambiguous. The CDR3 is 14 amino acids. Per germline, CDR1 LNHDA and CDR2 SQIVND (reference sequence). V lost 10 bases to trimming and J lost 0 bases, with 12 bases between them. The CDR3 DNA follows: TGTGCCACCTGGGAGGGAACAACTAATGAAAAACTGTTTTTT. Protein product: CATWEGTTNEKLFF.

The chain uses TRBV11-2 and TRBJ2-1; D gene ambiguous. The CDR3 is 13 residues long. Germline CDR1 reads SGHAT; CDR2 reads FQNNGV. Deletions cut 6 bases from V and 6 bases from J, with 12 bases between. The CDR3 loop is CASSPLYTNEQFF. The CDR3 nucleotides read TGTGCCAGCAGTCCTTTGTACACCAATGAGCAGTTCTTC.

This clonotype has ten or more counts. The rearrangement joins TRBV10-3 to TRBJ1-1; D gene unclear. The CDR3 runs 15 residues. Looked up from germline, CDR1 is ENHRY and CDR2 is SYGVKD. Deletions cut 0 bases from V and 1 base from J, with 9 bases between. This CDR3 is CAISESGSANTEAFF. CDR3 DNA sequence: TGTGCCATCAGTGAGTCCGGGTCAGCGAACACTGAAGCTTTCTTT.